Detailed here is one T cell receptor (beta chain). Here immunoSEQ multiplex PCR was the method, and the copy in TCRdb shows in-frame clones only, minus some. The sample has 2.3 million or so clones, 80% to 95% seen once. The data belong to a study of shared clonotypes between healthy human individuals. For the study at large: Three men and a couple of women, aged 18 to 49, were donors.

Trimming removed 5 bases at V and 0 bases at J, with 16 bases between. Germline CDR1 and CDR2: MNHNY and SVGAGI (reference sequence). The CDR3 covers 16 residues. This TCR derives from a man in his late teens or twenties in good health. Some clones in this sample may be carry-over from other donors' samples. The chain employs TRBV6-6 and TRBJ1-2; weak D call: TRBD1 (6 bases). Sequenced material: naive CD4+ T cells from PBMCs. The subset: CD45RA+ positively selected. In DNA, the CDR3 is TGTGCCAGCAGTCCTCGCGGGGGGCGGCCTAACTATGGCTACACCTTC. This translates into CASSPRGGRPNYGYTF.